This T cell receptor beta chain stems from a study of T cell clones after liver transplantation. Whole-study context: Samples came from ITN030ST, which attempted immunosuppression withdrawal within 2 years of liver transplantation. Tolerant meant at least one year fully off immunosuppression without liver enzymes above twice normal.

TCRdb keeps only in-frame clones here, not all; method: immunoSEQ multiplex PCR. The data contain tens of thousands of clones, approximately 63% of them singletons. General study results and limits: A significant post-transplant drop in circulating graft-donor-reactive CD4 TCRbeta sequences occurred in most of the 8 subjects. Graft donor-reactive T cells possibly entered the graft instead of undergoing deletion.

Points on this clone: The antigen remains undetermined.

The germline V gene encodes CDR1 SNHLY and CDR2 FYNNEI. The CDR3 is 13 amino acids. Trimming removed 3 bases from V and 5 bases from J, with 11 bases in between. The TCR originated in a human patient who received a liver transplant. Certain T cells may be donor cells from the graft. The material was CD4+ T cells from blood, obtained at the approximately 16-month timepoint. The V gene is TRBV2, the J gene TRBJ2-7; D may be TRBD2 (6 bases). The chain's CDR3 is CASSDRTKDEQYF. CDR3 DNA sequence: TGTGCCAGCAGTGACAGGACTAAGGACGAGCAGTACTTC. Combining the CDR3 with reference TRBV2 and TRBJ2-7 gives the whole variable domain EPEVTQTPSHQVTQMGQEVILRCVPISNHLYFYWYRQILGQKVEFLVSFYNNEISEKSEIFDDQFSVERPDGSNFTLKIRSTKLEDSAMYFCASSDRTKDEQYFGPGTRLTVT.